The clone carrying this T cell receptor beta chain was detected many times. V lost 1 base and J lost 5; bases outside the gene matches: 4. Germline CDR1 and CDR2: MNHEY and SMNVEV (reference sequence). The CDR3 contains 15 residues. The data originate from a study of patients and donors after allogeneic stem cell transplantation. TCRdb re-derived calls from the RT-PCR reads in MiXCR, one entry per CDR3 protein. Here the sample spans roughly 250,000 distinct CDR3 sequences, 14% being singletons. This chain joins TRBV27 and TRBJ2-3; 9 positions agree with TRBD1. The sample comprised blood, either unsorted or a sorted T cell fraction (not recorded which). The TCR originated in a human donor who was either an allogeneic HSCT recipient or a stem cell or donor lymphocyte infusion donor (not recorded which). It is not recorded whose cells these are; they may come from a transplant donor. CDR3 sequence: CASSLWDRVEDTQYF. The CDR3 bases are TGTGCCAGCAGTTTATGGGACAGGGTGGAAGATACGCAGTATTTT.